This TCR beta chain was obtained from a study of T-cell memory formation after mild COVID-19. At the level of the study: The two donors had largely donor-specific TCR clusters. Regarding the study as a whole: Pre-infection memory showed some responding clones, and this suggested that cross-reactive memory joined.

TCRdb reanalysed the 5' RACE reads using MiXCR and keeps one entry per CDR3 protein. Among 300,000 to 350,000 distinct CDR3 sequences, about 13% were seen once, and the ten largest hold around 20%. CDR3 length equals 13 residues. Trimming stripped 4 bases from V and 6 bases from J, with 11 bases between. CDR1 is SGHKS, CDR2 YYEKEE, per germline (reference sequence). Of note for this clonotype: Its antigen is unidentified.

The receptor was isolated from a man between 18 and 29 years old who had mild COVID-19 (a few samples of this study predate the infection). Cell type and time point are not known. V usage is TRBV5-5 and J usage is TRBJ2-1, with D hard to call. The sequenced sample consisted of PBMCs or a T cell subset sorted from them (not recorded which). Here the CDR3 DNA reads TGTGCCAGCAGCCTGAGCCCCGGCAATGAGCAGTTCTTC. This codes for CASSLSPGNEQFF.